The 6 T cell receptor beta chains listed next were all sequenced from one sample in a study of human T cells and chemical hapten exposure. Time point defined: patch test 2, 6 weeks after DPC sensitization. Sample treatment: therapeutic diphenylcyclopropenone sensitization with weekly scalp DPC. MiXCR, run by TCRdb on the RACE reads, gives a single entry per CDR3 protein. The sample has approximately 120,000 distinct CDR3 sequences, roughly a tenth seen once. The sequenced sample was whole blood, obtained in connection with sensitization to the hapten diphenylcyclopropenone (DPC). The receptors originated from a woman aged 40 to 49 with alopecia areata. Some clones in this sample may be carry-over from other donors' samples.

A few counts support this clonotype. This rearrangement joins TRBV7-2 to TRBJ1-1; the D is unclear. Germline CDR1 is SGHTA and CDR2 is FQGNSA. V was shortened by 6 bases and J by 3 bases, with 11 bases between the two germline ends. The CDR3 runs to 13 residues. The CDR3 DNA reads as TGTGCCAGCAGACAGTCCCTAGACACTGAAGCTTTCTTT. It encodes CASRQSLDTEAFF.

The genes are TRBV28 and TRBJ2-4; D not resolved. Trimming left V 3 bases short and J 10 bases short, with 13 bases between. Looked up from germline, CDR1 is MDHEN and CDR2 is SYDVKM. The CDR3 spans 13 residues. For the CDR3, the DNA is TGTGCCAGCAGTTTCACTGCCAGAGGAATTCAGTACTTC. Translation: CASSFTARGIQYF.

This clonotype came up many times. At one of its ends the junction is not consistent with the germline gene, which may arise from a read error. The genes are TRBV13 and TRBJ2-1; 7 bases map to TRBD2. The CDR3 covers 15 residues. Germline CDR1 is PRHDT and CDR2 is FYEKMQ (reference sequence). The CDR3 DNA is TGTGCCAGCAGCTTAGGGGCTAGCGGCCCCCCCCGGCCGGTCTTC. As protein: CASSLGASGPPRPVF.

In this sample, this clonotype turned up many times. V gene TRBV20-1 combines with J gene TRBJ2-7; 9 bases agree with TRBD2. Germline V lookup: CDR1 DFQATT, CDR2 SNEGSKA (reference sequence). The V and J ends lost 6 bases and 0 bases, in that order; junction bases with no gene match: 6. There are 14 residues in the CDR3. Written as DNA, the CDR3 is TGCAGTGCCCCAAGACTAGCGGCCTCCTACGAGCAGTACTTC. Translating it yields CSAPRLAASYEQYF.

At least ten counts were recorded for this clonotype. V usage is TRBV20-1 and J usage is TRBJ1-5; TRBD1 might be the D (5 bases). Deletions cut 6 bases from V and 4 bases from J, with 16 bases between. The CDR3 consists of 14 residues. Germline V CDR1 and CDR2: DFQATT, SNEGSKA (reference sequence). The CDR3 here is CSARFGTENQPQHF. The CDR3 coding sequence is TGCAGTGCCCGTTTCGGGACGGAGAATCAGCCCCAGCATTTT.

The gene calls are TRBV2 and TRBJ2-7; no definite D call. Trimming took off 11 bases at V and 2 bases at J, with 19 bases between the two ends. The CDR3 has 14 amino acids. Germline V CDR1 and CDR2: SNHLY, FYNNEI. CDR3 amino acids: CALYRPGGTYEQYF. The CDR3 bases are TGTGCCCTTTATCGTCCTGGTGGAACCTACGAGCAGTACTTC.